The sequence of this TCR beta chain was determined in a study of human T cells and chemical hapten exposure. About the study: The scalp of each patient received a weekly diphenylcyclopropenone dose for the full roughly 25-week study.

Time point of the sample: patch test 2, 6 weeks after DPC sensitization. Treatment of the sample: therapeutic diphenylcyclopropenone sensitization with weekly scalp DPC. The template was total RNA from unfractionated whole blood. In this sample, this clonotype turned up a few times. One entry per CDR3 protein results from TCRdb running MiXCR on the RACE reads. The data show 35,000 to 55,000 distinct CDR3 sequences, with around a tenth seen just once and about 14% held by the top ten. The TCR sequence derives from a woman aged 30 to 39 with alopecia areata. Some clones in this sample may be carry-over from other donors' samples. This specimen consisted of whole blood, obtained in connection with sensitization to the hapten diphenylcyclopropenone (DPC).

Here the CDR3 DNA reads TGTGCCAGTAGTACCCTCAGGGTGGGGGAGCGCAGCTCTGGGGCCAACGTCCTGACTTTC. The encoded protein is CASSTLRVGERSSGANVLTF. The chain employs TRBV19 and TRBJ2-6; D may match TRBD1 or TRBD2 (5 bases each). There are 20 residues in the CDR3. V was shortened by 4 bases and J by 0 bases, with 22 bases between the two germline ends. CDR1 is LNHDA and CDR2 is SQIVND in the germline V gene (reference sequence).